This TCR beta chain emerged from a study of early T cells in non-severe SARS-CoV-2 infection. Overall study context: The input, bulk RNA from unsorted whole blood, was sequenced, and chains were unpaired. Study conclusions and caveats: Missing private and CD4 specificities, VDJdb matching favored anti-spike CD8 responses.

This clonotype was seen more than once but under ten times. Antigen: not known. Individual cDNA molecules each received unique molecular identifiers attached to them. MiXCR, run by TCRdb on the 5' RACE reads, gives a single entry per CDR3 protein. In the table there are roughly 60,000 distinct CDR3 sequences, roughly 8.4% of which are singletons. Trimming cost V 7 bases and J 3 bases; bases outside gene matches: 5. From germline, CDR1 is SGHVS and CDR2 FQNEAQ. CDR3 length: 15 residues. Sequenced material: whole blood. This sequence joins TRBV7-8 and TRBJ2-2; 10 bases line up with TRBD2. The clonotype comes from an adult who was a healthcare worker with PCR-confirmed SARS-CoV-2 infection or an uninfected control (not recorded which). The CDR3 DNA reads as TGTGCCAGCACCCAAGGGACTAGCGACACCGGGGAGCTGTTTTTT. Residues: CASTQGTSDTGELFF.